Listed below are T cell receptor beta chains from one sample, sequenced in a study of blood T cell repertoires in COVID-19. Measured with immunoSEQ multiplex PCR; TCRdb has only the in-frame clones, and not every one. Among about 170,000 clones listed, roughly 80% were seen once. The material sequenced was peripheral blood. All receptors derive from a woman aged 40 to 50 with COVID-19, enrolled during active disease. CDR3s include the opening cysteine and the closing phenylalanine or tryptophan. The order of the fields is V gene, clone size, D gene, J gene, CDR3 protein, CDR3 DNA. D genes are given only for firm matches. Clone sizes are given selectively: once, few, many, or a class where the clone is expanded.

TRBV7-2	-	-	TRBJ2-3	CASSLGWGPDTQYF	TGTGCCAGCAGCTTAGGGTGGGGGCCAGATACGCAGTATTTT
TRBV19	-	-	TRBJ1-3	CASSPYGGPGNTIYF	TGTGCCAGTAGCCCCTATGGTGGGCCTGGAAACACCATATATTTT
TRBV28	-	TRBD2	TRBJ2-5	CASSSGLGWETQYF	TGTGCCAGCAGTTCGGGACTAGGTTGGGAGACCCAGTACTTC
TRBV2	-	TRBD2	TRBJ2-2	CATKGGLAGNTGELFF	TGTGCCACCAAGGGGGGACTAGCGGGAAACACCGGGGAGCTGTTTTTT
TRBV5-1	-	-	TRBJ1-1	CASSLEARGSTTEAFF	TGCGCCAGCAGCTTGGAGGCGAGGGGGAGTACAACTGAAGCTTTCTTT
TRBV3-1/TRBV3-2	once	TRBD1	TRBJ1-2	CASTLGTGDYYGYTF	TGTGCCAGCACCCTTGGGACAGGGGATTACTATGGCTACACCTTC
TRBV19	many	TRBD1	TRBJ2-1	CASSIVPDRGRNEQFF	TGTGCCAGTAGTATAGTTCCGGACAGGGGACGGAATGAGCAGTTCTTC
TRBV11-2	once	-	TRBJ2-7	CASSRTDSSYEQYF	TGTGCCAGCAGTCGAACTGACAGCTCCTACGAGCAGTACTTC
TRBV12-3/TRBV12-4	-	-	TRBJ2-2	CASGSYAGELFF	TGTGCCAGCGGGAGTTACGCCGGGGAGCTGTTTTTT
TRBV9	-	TRBD2	TRBJ2-1	CASSVVPGGPGNEQFF	TGTGCCAGCAGCGTTGTTCCGGGAGGGCCCGGAAATGAGCAGTTCTTC
TRBV13	-	-	TRBJ2-3	CASSRQRTDTQYF	TGTGCCAGCAGCAGACAACGCACAGATACGCAGTATTTT
TRBV29-1	-	-	TRBJ1-1	CSVGGGEITEAFF	TGCAGCGTCGGGGGGGGAGAGATTACTGAAGCTTTCTTT
TRBV7-3	-	-	TRBJ2-2	CASSLTGLDTGELFF	TGTGCCAGCAGCTTGACAGGATTGGACACCGGGGAGCTGTTTTTT
TRBV5-4	-	-	TRBJ1-2	CASSQPSPALRGGYTF	TGTGCCAGCAGCCAGCCTTCCCCCGCTTTAAGGGGCGGCTACACCTTC
TRBV5-5	-	TRBD1	TRBJ1-2	CASSPGQGGWGYTF	TGTGCCAGCAGCCCGGGACAGGGCGGATGGGGCTACACCTTC
TRBV24-1	-	TRBD1	TRBJ2-1	CATSGAGGSNEQFF	TGTGCCACCAGTGGGGCAGGGGGATCCAATGAGCAGTTCTTC
TRBV19	-	TRBD2	TRBJ2-5	CASRTAGGSETQYF	TGTGCCAGTAGGACAGCGGGGGGTTCAGAGACCCAGTACTTC
TRBV2	-	-	TRBJ2-5	CASRGQETQYF	TGTGCCAGCAGGGGGCAGGAGACCCAGTACTTC
TRBV21-1	-	-	TRBJ1-3	CASSEQGAGNTIYF	TGTGCCAGCAGCGAACAGGGGGCTGGAAACACCATATATTTT
TRBV4-1	-	-	TRBJ1-6	CASSPTPRLRGDNSPLHF	TGCGCCAGCAGCCCCACACCGAGGTTACGAGGCGATAATTCACCCCTCCACTTT
TRBV2	few	-	TRBJ2-3	CASKGQSTDTQYF	TGTGCCAGTAAAGGACAGAGCACAGATACGCAGTATTTT
TRBV9	-	TRBD2	TRBJ2-3	CASSVYSGTRRDTQYF	TGTGCCAGCAGCGTCTACTCCGGGACTAGAAGAGATACGCAGTATTTT
TRBV30	-	TRBD1	TRBJ1-5	CAWGGDRNQPQHF	TGTGCCTGGGGCGGGGACAGAAATCAGCCCCAGCATTTT
TRBV19	once	-	TRBJ1-3	CASTPSSGNTIYF	TGTGCCAGTACTCCGAGCTCTGGAAACACCATATATTTT
TRBV30	-	-	TRBJ2-3	CAWSGLGVGDTQYF	TGTGCCTGGAGTGGGTTAGGGGTGGGAGATACGCAGTATTTT
TRBV24-1	-	TRBD1	TRBJ2-5	CATSPGQGFVETQYF	TGTGCCACCAGTCCTGGACAGGGTTTCGTTGAGACCCAGTACTTC
TRBV3-1/TRBV3-2	-	-	TRBJ1-1	CASSSSGGIAEAFF	TGTGCCAGCAGCTCATCGGGAGGGATCGCTGAAGCTTTCTTT
TRBV7-9	-	-	TRBJ1-1	CASSLDGRKNTEAFF	TGTGCCAGCAGCTTAGATGGGAGAAAAAACACTGAAGCTTTCTTT
TRBV6-5	-	TRBD1	TRBJ2-1	CASSGQGAHNEQFF	TGTGCCAGCAGCGGACAGGGGGCGCACAATGAGCAGTTCTTC
TRBV13	-	TRBD2	TRBJ2-7	CASSRSGSVGEQYF	TGTGCCAGCAGCCGTAGCGGGAGTGTTGGCGAGCAGTACTTC
TRBV5-5	-	TRBD2	TRBJ2-1	CASSLAPSGGALGQFF	TGTGCCAGCAGCTTGGCCCCTAGCGGGGGGGCCTTGGGGCAGTTCTTC
TRBV6-4	-	TRBD2	TRBJ2-2	CASSDSTGGGELFF	TGTGCCAGCAGTGACTCGACGGGAGGCGGGGAGCTGTTTTTT
TRBV19	-	TRBD2	TRBJ2-1	CASSKLAGDYEQFF	TGTGCCAGTAGTAAACTAGCGGGAGATTATGAGCAGTTCTTC
TRBV10-3	-	-	TRBJ1-1	CAISLGANTEAFF	TGTGCCATCAGTTTGGGAGCGAACACTGAAGCTTTCTTT
TRBV19	-	-	TRBJ1-5	CASSMFAGGGQPQHF	TGTGCCAGTAGTATGTTTGCCGGTGGCGGTCAGCCCCAGCATTTT
TRBV24-1	-	TRBD1	TRBJ2-1	CATSDSSGTAYNEQFF	TGTGCCACCAGTGATTCTTCCGGGACAGCATACAATGAGCAGTTCTTC
TRBV11-3	-	TRBD2	TRBJ2-5	CASSRTGAGSTQYF	TGTGCCAGCAGCCGTACGGGAGCGGGATCTACCCAGTACTTC
TRBV29-1	many	-	TRBJ1-1	CSVSAPWTENTEAFF	TGCAGCGTTTCTGCTCCTTGGACAGAGAACACTGAAGCTTTCTTT
TRBV5-1	-	TRBD1	TRBJ1-1	CASSFRTGGIEAFF	TGCGCCAGCAGCTTTCGGACAGGGGGCATCGAAGCTTTCTTT
TRBV6-1	-	-	TRBJ2-7	CASSVAEFYEQYF	TGTGCCAGCAGTGTAGCGGAGTTCTACGAGCAGTACTTC
TRBV27	-	TRBD2	TRBJ2-7	CASSLLAGGYEQYF	TGTGCCAGCAGTTTACTAGCGGGAGGGTACGAGCAGTACTTC
TRBV27	-	-	TRBJ1-2	CASSSLGAGDGYTF	TGTGCCAGCAGTTCGCTGGGGGCAGGGGATGGCTACACCTTC
TRBV7-9	once	-	TRBJ1-2	CASSLESLYYGYTF	TGTGCCAGCAGCTTAGAGAGCTTGTATTATGGCTACACCTTC
TRBV20-1	-	TRBD2	TRBJ2-3	CSASMGRADTQYF	TGCAGTGCTAGTATGGGGAGGGCAGATACGCAGTATTTT
TRBV28	-	TRBD2	TRBJ2-3	CASNKIAGGANGTDTQYF	TGTGCCAGCAATAAAATAGCGGGAGGAGCTAACGGCACAGATACGCAGTATTTT
TRBV5-4	once	-	TRBJ1-6	CASSLGQQNSPLHF	TGTGCCAGCAGCTTGGGACAGCAAAATTCACCCCTCCACTTT
TRBV11-2	-	-	TRBJ1-1	CASTKGGIAEAFF	TGTGCCAGCACCAAGGGGGGGATCGCTGAAGCTTTCTTT
TRBV5-4	-	-	TRBJ2-5	CASSDEGGEETQYF	TGTGCCAGCAGTGATGAGGGGGGGGAAGAGACCCAGTACTTC
TRBV5-5	once	-	TRBJ1-4	CASNPAGVNEKLFF	TGTGCCAGCAACCCCGCGGGAGTGAATGAAAAACTGTTTTTT
TRBV15	-	-	TRBJ2-5	CATSRDGSQETQYF	TGTGCCACCAGCCGTGATGGGAGCCAAGAGACCCAGTACTTC
TRBV5-1	-	-	TRBJ1-4	CASSTGPGTNEKLFF	TGCGCCAGCAGCACTGGTCCGGGGACTAATGAAAAACTGTTTTTT
TRBV27	-	TRBD2	TRBJ2-7	CASSPTLAGGGYEQYF	TGTGCCAGCAGTCCCACTCTAGCGGGAGGGGGGTACGAGCAGTACTTC
TRBV6-6	few	-	TRBJ1-4	CASSLRPDSGEKLFF	TGTGCCAGCAGTTTGAGGCCAGACAGTGGCGAAAAACTGTTTTTT
TRBV14	-	-	TRBJ1-2	CASSQGMGRGFYGYTF	TGTGCCAGCAGCCAAGGGATGGGCAGGGGCTTCTATGGCTACACCTTC